The 15 T cell receptor beta chains presented below share a single source sample, sequenced in a study of shared clonotypes between healthy human individuals. The naive CD8 fraction comprised CD45RO-negative cells positively selected for CCR7 and excluded terminally differentiated effector memory CD45RA+ cells. Only in-frame clones appear in the TCRdb table, and some are missing; sequencing was by immunoSEQ multiplex PCR. This table holds roughly 650,000 clones, approximately 96% found once. What was sequenced was naive CD8+ T cells sorted from blood. These receptors were obtained from a young woman in good health.

This sequence joins TRBV29-1 and TRBJ1-6; 8 bases align to TRBD1. The CDR3 covers 16 residues. Germline V gene lookup returns CDR1 SQVTM and CDR2 ANQGSEA. Losses at the gene ends were 4 bases for V and 8 bases for J; bases not matched to a gene: 13. The CDR3: CSVGRTGLWGYSPLHF. CDR3 in DNA: TGCAGCGTTGGTCGGACAGGGCTTTGGGGCTATTCACCCCTCCACTTT.

This clone was seen just once. V usage is TRBV19 and J usage is TRBJ2-1; unclear D gene. The CDR3 has 14 amino acids. The V gene lost 5 bases and the J gene lost 8 bases, with 16 bases spanning the gap. CDR1 LNHDA and CDR2 SQIVND come from the germline V gene (reference sequence). The chain's CDR3 is CASSEAPRIDEQFF. DNA of the CDR3: TGTGCCAGTAGTGAAGCTCCTCGGATCGATGAGCAGTTCTTC.

This clone was counted once. The V and J genes are TRBV7-8 and TRBJ1-5; D remains ambiguous. CDR1 is SGHVS, CDR2 FQNEAQ, per germline. V was clipped by 5 bases and J by 0 bases, with 14 bases between them. The CDR3 is 16 residues long. The DNA of the CDR3 is TGTGCCAGCAGCATAAATAAGAGAGATAGCAATCAGCCCCAGCATTTT. It encodes CASSINKRDSNQPQHF.

This clone was observed once. This chain links TRBV5-1 with TRBJ1-1; D might be TRBD1 (5 bases). Between the trimmed V and J ends, which lost 4 bases and 0 bases, there was a span of 7 bases. This CDR3 region has 13 residues. The germline CDR1 and CDR2 sequences are SGHRS and YFSETQ. As DNA, the CDR3 is TGCGCCAGCAGCGGGGACTTGAACACTGAAGCTTTCTTT. The encoded protein is CASSGDLNTEAFF.

The chain combines TRBV28 with TRBJ2-1, with D possibly called TRBD1 or TRBD2 (5 bases each). Trimming removed 4 bases from V and 7 bases from J, with 14 bases in between. The CDR3 spans 14 residues. CDR1 and CDR2 from the germline V gene are MDHEN and SYDVKM. CDR3 loop: CASSSRQSGNEQFF. Here the CDR3 DNA reads TGTGCCAGCAGTTCGAGACAGTCGGGGAATGAGCAGTTCTTC.

V gene TRBV19 combines with J gene TRBJ1-5, with TRBD1 matching over 8 bases. V lost 7 bases and J lost 1; bases outside the gene matches: 6. Per germline, CDR1 LNHDA and CDR2 SQIVND (reference sequence). The CDR3 spans 15 residues. This CDR3 reads CASTSGGGSNQPQHF. In DNA, the CDR3 is TGTGCCAGTACCTCAGGGGGCGGAAGCAATCAGCCCCAGCATTTT.

The DNA of the CDR3 is TGTGCCAGCAGTTTATTTAAGGACAGCCCCAATCAGCCCCAGCATTTT. Amino acids: CASSLFKDSPNQPQHF. The chain recombines TRBV27 with TRBJ1-5; D is perhaps TRBD1 (6 bases). The germline V gene has CDR1 MNHEY and CDR2 SMNVEV (reference sequence). This CDR3 spans 16 amino acids. V lost 1 base, J lost 3 bases, and 13 bases lay in between.

The chain employs TRBV7-9 and TRBJ2-7; D is undetermined. V was clipped by 5 bases and J by 11 bases, with 16 bases between them. This CDR3 has 12 amino acids. Germline V gives CDR1 SEHNR, CDR2 FQNEAQ (reference sequence). The CDR3 sequence: CASSNSEDRKYF. For the CDR3, the DNA is TGTGCCAGCAGCAATTCAGAAGATAGAAAGTACTTC.

The rearrangement joins TRBV2 to TRBJ1-1, with D possibly matching TRBD1 (6 bases). Trimming stripped 5 bases from V and 8 bases from J, with 9 bases between. CDR1 is SNHLY, CDR2 FYNNEI, per germline. The CDR3 length is 11 residues. CDR3 protein: CASSRTEEAFF. CDR3 DNA: TGTGCCAGCAGTCGGACAGAAGAAGCTTTCTTT.

J is TRBJ1-1 and V is TRBV5-6; D remains unclear. The CDR3 has 14 residues. V lost 2 bases to trimming and J lost 4 bases, with 12 bases between them. Germline CDR1 reads SGHDT; CDR2 reads YYEEEE. The chain's CDR3 is CASSLGVTGTEAFF. Written as DNA, the CDR3 is TGTGCCAGCAGCTTAGGAGTGACGGGCACTGAAGCTTTCTTT.

The chain couples TRBV9 to TRBJ2-2, with TRBD1 matching over 10 bases. CDR1 is SGDLS, CDR2 YYNGEE, per germline. The junction had 4 bases not matched to a gene; V was cut back by 3 bases and J by 5 bases. This CDR3 contains 15 residues. In DNA form, the CDR3 reads TGTGCCAGCAGCGCCGGGACAGGGGCTACCGGGGAGCTGTTTTTT. Amino acid sequence: CASSAGTGATGELFF.

The chain's CDR3 is CASSLAESGRRYEQYF. The CDR3 coding sequence is TGTGCCAGCAGCTTGGCCGAAAGCGGGAGGCGTTACGAGCAGTACTTC. The chain is built from TRBV5-4 and TRBJ2-7, with 9 bases that match TRBD2. CDR1 is SGHNT and CDR2 is YYREEE in the germline V gene (reference sequence). The CDR3 length is 16 residues. J gave up 4 bases and V 0 bases, and 8 bases lay outside the gene matches.

The V and J genes are TRBV5-6 and TRBJ2-7, with 10 bases fitting TRBD2. V lost 3 bases to trimming and J lost 7 bases; unmatched junction nucleotides: 7. The germline V gene has CDR1 SGHDT and CDR2 YYEEEE. The CDR3 has 14 amino acids. CDR3 nucleotide sequence: TGTGCCAGCAGCTCCGGTAGCGGGGGGCGTGAGCAGTACTTC. As protein: CASSSGSGGREQYF.

CDR3 residues: CASSFGPGLDRASYNEQFF. The CDR3 DNA reads TGTGCCAGCAGTTTCGGTCCAGGGCTCGACAGGGCGTCCTACAATGAGCAGTTCTTC. This sequence joins TRBV28 and TRBJ2-1, with 7 positions matching TRBD1. The CDR3 runs 19 residues. Per germline, CDR1 MDHEN and CDR2 SYDVKM. J gave up 1 base and V 3 bases, and 15 bases lay outside the gene matches.

J is TRBJ2-7 and V is TRBV7-9, with a possible D match to TRBD2 (6 bases). The germline V gene encodes CDR1 SEHNR and CDR2 FQNEAQ (reference sequence). This CDR3 has 13 residues. V was trimmed by 6 bases and J by 3 bases, leaving 12 bases between them. The DNA of the CDR3 is TGTGCCAGCAGTTCTTGGGAGGACTACGAGCAGTACTTC. Translation gives CASSSWEDYEQYF.